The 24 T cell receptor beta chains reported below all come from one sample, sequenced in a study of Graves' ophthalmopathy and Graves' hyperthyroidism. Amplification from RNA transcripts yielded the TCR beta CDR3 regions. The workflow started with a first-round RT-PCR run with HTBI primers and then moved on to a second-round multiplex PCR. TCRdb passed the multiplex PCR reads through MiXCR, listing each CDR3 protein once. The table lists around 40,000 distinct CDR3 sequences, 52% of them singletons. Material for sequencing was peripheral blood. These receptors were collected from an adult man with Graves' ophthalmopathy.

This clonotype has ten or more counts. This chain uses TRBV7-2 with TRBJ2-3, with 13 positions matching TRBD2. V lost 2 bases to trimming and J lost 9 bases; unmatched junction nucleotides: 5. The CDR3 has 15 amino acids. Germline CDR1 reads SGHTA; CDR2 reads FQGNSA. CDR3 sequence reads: CASSLTGTSGTTQYF. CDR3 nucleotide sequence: TGTGCCAGCAGCTTAACCGGGACTAGCGGGACCACGCAGTATTTT.

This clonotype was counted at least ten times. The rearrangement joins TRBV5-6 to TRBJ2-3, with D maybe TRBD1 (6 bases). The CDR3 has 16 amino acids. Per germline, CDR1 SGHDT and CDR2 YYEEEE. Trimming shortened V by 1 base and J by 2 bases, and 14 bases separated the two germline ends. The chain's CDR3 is CASSLFIGQITDTQYF. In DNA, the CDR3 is TGTGCCAGCAGCTTGTTCATAGGACAGATCACAGATACGCAGTATTTT.

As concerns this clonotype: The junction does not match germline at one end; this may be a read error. The CDR3 sequence: CASSQKTGVYNSPPHF. CDR3 nucleotide sequence: TGTGCCAGCAGCCAGAAAACCGGGGTTTATAATTCACCCCCCCACTTT. The V call is TRBV14, the J call TRBJ1-6; no clear D. This CDR3 comprises 16 residues. Germline V gene sequence: CDR1 SGHDN, CDR2 FVKESK.

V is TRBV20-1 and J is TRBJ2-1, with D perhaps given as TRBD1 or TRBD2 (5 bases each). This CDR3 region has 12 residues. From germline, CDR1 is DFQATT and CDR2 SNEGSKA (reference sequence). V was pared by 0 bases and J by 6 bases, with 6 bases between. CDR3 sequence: CSARDGANEQFF. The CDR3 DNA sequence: TGCAGTGCTAGAGACGGGGCCAATGAGCAGTTCTTC.

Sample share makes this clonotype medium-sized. This chain's CDR3 is CASRVGGEYEQYV. CDR3 DNA: TGTGCCAGCAGGGTCGGGGGGGAGTACGAGCAGTACGTC. This chain links TRBV2 with TRBJ2-7, with TRBD2 matching over 8 bases. The germline V gene encodes CDR1 SNHLY and CDR2 FYNNEI. This CDR3 is 13 amino acids long. The J segment lost 4 bases and the V segment lost 6 bases, leaving 5 bases of the junction unmatched.

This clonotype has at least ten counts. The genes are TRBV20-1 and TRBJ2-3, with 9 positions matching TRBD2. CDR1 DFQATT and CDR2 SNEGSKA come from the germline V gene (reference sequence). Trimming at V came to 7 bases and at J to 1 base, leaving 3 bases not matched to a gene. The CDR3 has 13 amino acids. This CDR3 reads CSGKRGGTDTQYF. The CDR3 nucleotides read TGCAGTGGGAAGCGGGGGGGCACAGATACGCAGTATTTT.

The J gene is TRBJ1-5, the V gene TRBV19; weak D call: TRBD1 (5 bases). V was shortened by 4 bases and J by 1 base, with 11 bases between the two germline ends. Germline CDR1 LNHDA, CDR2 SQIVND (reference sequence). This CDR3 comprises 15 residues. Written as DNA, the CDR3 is TGTGCCAGTAGTAGTCGGGGACCCAGCAATCAGCCCCAGCATTTT. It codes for CASSSRGPSNQPQHF.

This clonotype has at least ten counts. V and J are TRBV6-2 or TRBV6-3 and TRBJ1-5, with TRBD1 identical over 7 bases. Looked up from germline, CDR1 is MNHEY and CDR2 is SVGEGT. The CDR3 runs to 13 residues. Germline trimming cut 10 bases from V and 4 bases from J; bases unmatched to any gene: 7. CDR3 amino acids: CATTDRENQPQHF. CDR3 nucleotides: TGTGCCACCACTGACAGGGAGAATCAGCCCCAGCATTTT.

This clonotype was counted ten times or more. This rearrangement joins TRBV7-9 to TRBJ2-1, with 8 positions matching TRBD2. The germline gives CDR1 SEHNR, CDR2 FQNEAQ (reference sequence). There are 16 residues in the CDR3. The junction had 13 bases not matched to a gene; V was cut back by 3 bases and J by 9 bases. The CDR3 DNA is TGTGCCAGCAGCTTCGGGGGGGAGGGAGATCTCGGTGAGCAGTTCTTC. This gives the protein CASSFGGEGDLGEQFF. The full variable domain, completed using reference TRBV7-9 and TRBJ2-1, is DTGVSQNPRHKITKRGQNVTFRCDPISEHNRLYWYRQTLGQGPEFLTYFQNEAQLEKSRLLSDRFSAERPKGSFSTLEIQRTEQGDSAMYLCASSFGGEGDLGEQFFGPGTRLTVL.

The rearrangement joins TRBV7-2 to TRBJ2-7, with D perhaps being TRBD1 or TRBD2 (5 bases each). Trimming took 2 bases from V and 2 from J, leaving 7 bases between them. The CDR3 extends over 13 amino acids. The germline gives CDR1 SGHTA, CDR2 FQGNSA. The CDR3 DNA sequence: TGTGCCAGCAGCTTATGGGGGACCTACGAGCAGTACTTC. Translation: CASSLWGTYEQYF.

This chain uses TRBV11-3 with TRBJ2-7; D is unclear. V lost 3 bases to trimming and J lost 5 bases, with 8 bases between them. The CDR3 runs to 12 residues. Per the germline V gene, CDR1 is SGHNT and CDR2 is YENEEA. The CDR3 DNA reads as TGTGCCAGCAGCTTGTGCAGCAACGAGCAGTACTTC. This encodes CASSLCSNEQYF. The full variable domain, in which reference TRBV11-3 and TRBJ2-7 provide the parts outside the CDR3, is EAGVVQSPRYKIIEKKQPVAFWCNPISGHNTLYWYLQNLGQGPELLIRYENEEAVDDSQLPKDRFSAERLKGVDSTLKIQPAELGDSAVYLCASSLCSNEQYFGPGTRLTVT.

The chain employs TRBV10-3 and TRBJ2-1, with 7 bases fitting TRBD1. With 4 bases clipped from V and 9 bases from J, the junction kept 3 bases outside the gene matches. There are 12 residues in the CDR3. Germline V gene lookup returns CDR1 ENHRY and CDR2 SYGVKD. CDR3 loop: CAISATGAEQFF. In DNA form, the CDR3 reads TGTGCCATCAGTGCAACAGGGGCTGAGCAGTTCTTC.

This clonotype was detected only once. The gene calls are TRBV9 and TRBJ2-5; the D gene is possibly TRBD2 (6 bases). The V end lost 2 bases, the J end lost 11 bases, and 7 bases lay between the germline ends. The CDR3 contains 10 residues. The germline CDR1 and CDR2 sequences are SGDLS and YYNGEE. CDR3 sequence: CASSVGTQYF. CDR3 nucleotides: TGTGCCAGCAGCGTCGGGACTCAGTACTTC.

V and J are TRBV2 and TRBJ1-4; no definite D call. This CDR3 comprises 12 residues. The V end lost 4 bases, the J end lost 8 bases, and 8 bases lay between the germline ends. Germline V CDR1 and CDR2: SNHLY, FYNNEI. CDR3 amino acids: CASSAEDEKLFF. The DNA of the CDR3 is TGTGCCAGCAGTGCCGAGGACGAAAAACTGTTTTTT.

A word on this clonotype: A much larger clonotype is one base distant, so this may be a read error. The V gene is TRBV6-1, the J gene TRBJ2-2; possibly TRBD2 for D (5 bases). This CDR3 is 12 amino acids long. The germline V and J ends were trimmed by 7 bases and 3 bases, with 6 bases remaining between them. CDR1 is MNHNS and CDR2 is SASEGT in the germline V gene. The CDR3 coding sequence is TGTGCCAGCATGCGGGACACCGGGGAGCTGTTTTTT. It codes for CASMRDTGELFF.

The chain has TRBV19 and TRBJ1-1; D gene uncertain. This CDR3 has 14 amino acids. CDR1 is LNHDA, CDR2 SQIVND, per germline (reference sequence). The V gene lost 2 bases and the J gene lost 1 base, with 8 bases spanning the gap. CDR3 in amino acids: CASSITRRNTEAFF. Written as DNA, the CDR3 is TGTGCCAGTAGTATAACACGGAGGAACACTGAAGCTTTCTTT.

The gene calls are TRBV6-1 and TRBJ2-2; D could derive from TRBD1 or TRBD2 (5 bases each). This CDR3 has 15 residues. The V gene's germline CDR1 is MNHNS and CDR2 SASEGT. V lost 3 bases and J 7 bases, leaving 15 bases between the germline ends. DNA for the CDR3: TGTGCCAGCAGTGATGGGGGTGGGGCCAACGGGGAGCTGTTTTTT. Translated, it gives CASSDGGGANGELFF.

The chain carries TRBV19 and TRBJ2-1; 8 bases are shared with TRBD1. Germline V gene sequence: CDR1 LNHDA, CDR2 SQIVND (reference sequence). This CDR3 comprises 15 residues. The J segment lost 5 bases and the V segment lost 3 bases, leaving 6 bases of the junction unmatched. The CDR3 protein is CASSIGQGAHNEQFF. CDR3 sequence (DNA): TGTGCCAGTAGTATCGGGCAGGGGGCCCACAATGAGCAGTTCTTC.

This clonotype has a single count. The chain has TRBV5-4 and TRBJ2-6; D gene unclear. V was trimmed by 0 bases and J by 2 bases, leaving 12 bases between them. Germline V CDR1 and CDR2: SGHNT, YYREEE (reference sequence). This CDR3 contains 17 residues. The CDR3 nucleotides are TGTGCCAGCAGCTTGGCCAGGTCCGCGGCTGGGGCCAACGTCCTGACTTTC. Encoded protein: CASSLARSAAGANVLTF.

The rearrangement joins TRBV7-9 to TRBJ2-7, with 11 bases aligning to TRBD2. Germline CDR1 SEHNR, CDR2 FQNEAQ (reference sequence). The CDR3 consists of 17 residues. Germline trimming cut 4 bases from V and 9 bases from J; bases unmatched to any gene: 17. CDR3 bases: TGTGCCAGCAGCTCTACTAGCGGGGGCACGGGTCTAGGTGTGCAGTACGTC. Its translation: CASSSTSGGTGLGVQYV.

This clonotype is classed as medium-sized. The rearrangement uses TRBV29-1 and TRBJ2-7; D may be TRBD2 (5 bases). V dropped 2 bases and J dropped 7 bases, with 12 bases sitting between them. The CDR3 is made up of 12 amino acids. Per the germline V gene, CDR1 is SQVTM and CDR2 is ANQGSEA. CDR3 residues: CSVEHLSGEQYV. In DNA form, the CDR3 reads TGCAGCGTTGAACACCTATCGGGGGAGCAGTACGTC.

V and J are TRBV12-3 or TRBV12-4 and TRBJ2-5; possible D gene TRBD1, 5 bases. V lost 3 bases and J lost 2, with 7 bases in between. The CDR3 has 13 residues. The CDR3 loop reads CASSFDSQETQYF. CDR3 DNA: TGTGCCAGCAGTTTCGACAGTCAAGAGACCCAGTACTTC.

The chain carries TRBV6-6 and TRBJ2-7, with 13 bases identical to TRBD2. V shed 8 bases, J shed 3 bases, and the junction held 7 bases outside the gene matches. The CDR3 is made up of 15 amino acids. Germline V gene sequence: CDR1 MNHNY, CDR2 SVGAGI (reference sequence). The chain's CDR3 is CASRGGLAGLYEQYF. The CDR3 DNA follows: TGTGCCAGCCGGGGGGGACTAGCGGGGCTCTACGAGCAGTACTTC.

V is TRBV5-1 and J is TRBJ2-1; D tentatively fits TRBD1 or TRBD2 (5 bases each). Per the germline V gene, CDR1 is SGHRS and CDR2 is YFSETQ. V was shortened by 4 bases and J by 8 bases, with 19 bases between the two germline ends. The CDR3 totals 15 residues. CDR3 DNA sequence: TGCGCCAGCAGCCCCGGGACGGCGCTTGGCGATGAGCAGTTCTTC. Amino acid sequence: CASSPGTALGDEQFF.